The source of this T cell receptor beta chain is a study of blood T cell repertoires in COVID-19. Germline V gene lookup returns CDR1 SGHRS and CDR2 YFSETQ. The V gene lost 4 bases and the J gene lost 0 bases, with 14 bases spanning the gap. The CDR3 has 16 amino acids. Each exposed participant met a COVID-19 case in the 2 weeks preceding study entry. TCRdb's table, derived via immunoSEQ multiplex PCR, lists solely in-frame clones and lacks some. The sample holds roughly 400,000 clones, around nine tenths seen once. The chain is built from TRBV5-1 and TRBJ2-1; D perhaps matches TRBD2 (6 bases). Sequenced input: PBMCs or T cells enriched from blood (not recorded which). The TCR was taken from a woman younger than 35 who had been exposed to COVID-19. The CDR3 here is CASSPGTVRSYNEQFF. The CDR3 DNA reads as TGCGCCAGCAGCCCAGGGACTGTCCGCTCCTACAATGAGCAGTTCTTC. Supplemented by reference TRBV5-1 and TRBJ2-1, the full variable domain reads KAGVTQTPRYLIKTRGQQVTLSCSPISGHRSVSWYQQTPGQGLQFLFEYFSETQRNKGNFPGRFSGRQFSNSRSEMNVSTLELGDSALYLCASSPGTVRSYNEQFFGPGTRLTVL.